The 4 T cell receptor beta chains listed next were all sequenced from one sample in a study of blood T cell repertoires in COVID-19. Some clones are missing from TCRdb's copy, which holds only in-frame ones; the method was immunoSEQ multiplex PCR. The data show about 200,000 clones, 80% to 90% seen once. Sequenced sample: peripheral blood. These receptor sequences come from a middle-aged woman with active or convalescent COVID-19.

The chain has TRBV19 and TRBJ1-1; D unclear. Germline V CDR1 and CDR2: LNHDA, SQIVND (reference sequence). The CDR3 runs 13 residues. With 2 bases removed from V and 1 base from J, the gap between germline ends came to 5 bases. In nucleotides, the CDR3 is TGTGCCAGTAGTATAATACAGAACACTGAAGCTTTCTTT. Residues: CASSIIQNTEAFF.

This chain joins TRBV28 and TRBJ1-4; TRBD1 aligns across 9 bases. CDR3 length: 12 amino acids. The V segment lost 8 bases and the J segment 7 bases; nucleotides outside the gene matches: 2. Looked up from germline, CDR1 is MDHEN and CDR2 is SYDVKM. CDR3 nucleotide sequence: TGTGCCAGCCGGGACAGGGCTGAAAAACTGTTTTTT. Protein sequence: CASRDRAEKLFF.

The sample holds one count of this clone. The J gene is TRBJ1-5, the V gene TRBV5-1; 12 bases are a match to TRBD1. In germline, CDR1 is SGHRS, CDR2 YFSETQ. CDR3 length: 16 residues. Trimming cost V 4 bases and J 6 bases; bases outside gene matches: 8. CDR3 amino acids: CASSDGTGGWAQPQHF. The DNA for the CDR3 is TGCGCCAGCAGCGACGGGACAGGGGGCTGGGCTCAGCCCCAGCATTTT. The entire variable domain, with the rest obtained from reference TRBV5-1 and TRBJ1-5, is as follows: KAGVTQTPRYLIKTRGQQVTLSCSPISGHRSVSWYQQTPGQGLQFLFEYFSETQRNKGNFPGRFSGRQFSNSRSEMNVSTLELGDSALYLCASSDGTGGWAQPQHFGDGTRLSIL.

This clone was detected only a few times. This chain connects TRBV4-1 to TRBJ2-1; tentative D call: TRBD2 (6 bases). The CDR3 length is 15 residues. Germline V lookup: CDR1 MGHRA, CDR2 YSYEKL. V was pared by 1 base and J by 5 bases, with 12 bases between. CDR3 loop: CASSQGSLADNEQFF. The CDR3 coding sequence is TGCGCCAGCAGCCAAGGCTCACTAGCAGACAATGAGCAGTTCTTC.